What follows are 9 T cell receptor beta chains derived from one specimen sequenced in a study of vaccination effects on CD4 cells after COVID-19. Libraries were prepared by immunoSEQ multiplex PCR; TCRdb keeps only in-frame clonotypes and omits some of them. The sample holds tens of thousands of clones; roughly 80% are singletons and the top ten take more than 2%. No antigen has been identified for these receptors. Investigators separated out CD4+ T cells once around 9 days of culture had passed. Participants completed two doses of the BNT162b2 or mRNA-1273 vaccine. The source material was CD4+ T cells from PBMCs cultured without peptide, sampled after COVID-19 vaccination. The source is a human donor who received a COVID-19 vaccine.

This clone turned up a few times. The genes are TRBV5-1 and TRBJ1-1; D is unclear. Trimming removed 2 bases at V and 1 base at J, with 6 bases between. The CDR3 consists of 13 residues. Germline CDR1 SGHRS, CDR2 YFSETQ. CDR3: CASSFTANTEAFF. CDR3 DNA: TGCGCCAGCAGCTTTACAGCGAACACTGAAGCTTTCTTT.

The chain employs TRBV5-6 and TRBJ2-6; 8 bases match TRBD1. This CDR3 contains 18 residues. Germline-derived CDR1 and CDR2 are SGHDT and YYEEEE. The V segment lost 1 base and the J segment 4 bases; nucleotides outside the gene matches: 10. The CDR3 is CASSLRSQGVLGANVLTF. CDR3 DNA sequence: TGTGCCAGCAGCTTGCGTTCACAGGGGGTTCTGGGGGCCAACGTCCTGACTTTC.

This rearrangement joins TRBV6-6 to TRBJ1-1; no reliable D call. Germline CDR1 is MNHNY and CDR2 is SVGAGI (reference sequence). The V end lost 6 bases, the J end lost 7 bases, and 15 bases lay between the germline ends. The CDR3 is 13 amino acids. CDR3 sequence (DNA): TGTGCCAGCAGCCTCGGAGGAGGGAATGAAGCTTTCTTT. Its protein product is CASSLGGGNEAFF.

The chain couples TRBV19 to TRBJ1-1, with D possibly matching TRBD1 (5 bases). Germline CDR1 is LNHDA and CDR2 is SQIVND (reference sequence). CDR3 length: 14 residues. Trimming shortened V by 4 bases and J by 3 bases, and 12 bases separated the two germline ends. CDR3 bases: TGTGCCAGTAGTACCTCCGGGGCCCACACTGAAGCTTTCTTT. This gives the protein CASSTSGAHTEAFF.

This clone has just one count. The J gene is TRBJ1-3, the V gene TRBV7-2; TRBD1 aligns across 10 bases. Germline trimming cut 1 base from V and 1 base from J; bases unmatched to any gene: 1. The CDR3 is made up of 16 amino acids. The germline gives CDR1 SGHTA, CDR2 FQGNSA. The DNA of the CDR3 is TGTGCCAGCAGCTTAGGGACAGGGGGGTCTGGAAACACCATATATTTT. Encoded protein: CASSLGTGGSGNTIYF. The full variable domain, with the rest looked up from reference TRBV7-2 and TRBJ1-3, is GAGVSQSPSNKVTEKGKDVELRCDPISGHTALYWYRQSLGQGLEFLIYFQGNSAPDKSGLPSDRFSAERTGGSVSTLTIQRTQQEDSAVYLCASSLGTGGSGNTIYFGEGSWLTVV.

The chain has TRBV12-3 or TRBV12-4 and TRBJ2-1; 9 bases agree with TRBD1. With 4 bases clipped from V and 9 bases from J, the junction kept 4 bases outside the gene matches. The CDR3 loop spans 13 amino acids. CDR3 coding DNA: TGTGCCAGCAGTTCAACAGGGGGCCTTGAGCAGTTCTTC. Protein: CASSSTGGLEQFF.

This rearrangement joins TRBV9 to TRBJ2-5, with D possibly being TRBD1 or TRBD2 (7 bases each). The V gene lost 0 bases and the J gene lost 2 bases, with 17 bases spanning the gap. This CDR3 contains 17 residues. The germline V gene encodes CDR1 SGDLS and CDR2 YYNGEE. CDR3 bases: TGTGCCAGCAGCGTAGGGGGGAGGGGGCCCGAACAAGAGACCCAGTACTTC. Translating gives CASSVGGRGPEQETQYF.

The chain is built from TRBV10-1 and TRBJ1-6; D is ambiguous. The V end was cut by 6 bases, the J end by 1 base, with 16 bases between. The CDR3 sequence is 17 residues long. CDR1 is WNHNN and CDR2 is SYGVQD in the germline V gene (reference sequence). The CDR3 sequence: CASSTVGEGSYNSPLHF. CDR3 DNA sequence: TGCGCCAGCAGCACAGTCGGAGAAGGTTCCTATAATTCACCCCTCCACTTT.

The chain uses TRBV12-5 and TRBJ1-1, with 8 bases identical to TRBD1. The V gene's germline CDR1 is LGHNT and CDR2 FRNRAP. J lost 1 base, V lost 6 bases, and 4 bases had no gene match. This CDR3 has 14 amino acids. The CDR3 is CASGRDRRNTEAFF. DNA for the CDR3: TGTGCTAGTGGCCGGGACAGGCGGAACACTGAAGCTTTCTTT.